The 32 T cell receptor beta chains presented below share a single source sample, sequenced in a study of blood T cell repertoires in COVID-19. Sequencing was performed with immunoSEQ multiplex PCR; in TCRdb, only in-frame clones are kept and a portion is missing. The sample holds about 51,000 clones, 80% to 95% seen once. Sequencing was performed on peripheral blood. The source is a man aged 50 to 59 with acute or convalescent COVID-19.

V and J are TRBV20-1 and TRBJ2-3; 8 bases are a match to TRBD2. The germline CDR1 and CDR2 sequences are DFQATT and SNEGSKA (reference sequence). The CDR3 loop spans 15 amino acids. V was clipped by 3 bases and J by 7 bases; unmatched bases: 12. This CDR3 is CSASFIWRGDYTQYF. Written as DNA, the CDR3 is TGCAGTGCTAGTTTTATATGGCGGGGGGATTATACGCAGTATTTT.

The chain employs TRBV19 and TRBJ2-3; a possible D gene is TRBD1 (6 bases). The CDR3 sequence is 16 residues long. The germline gives CDR1 LNHDA, CDR2 SQIVND (reference sequence). Trimming took off 4 bases at V and 0 bases at J, with 14 bases between the two ends. The CDR3 is CASSTKQGLSTDTQYF. The CDR3 DNA reads as TGTGCCAGTAGTACCAAACAGGGCCTAAGCACAGATACGCAGTATTTT.

This chain's CDR3 is CATSRDWGTADGYTF. In nucleotides, the CDR3 is TGTGCCACCAGCAGAGATTGGGGGACAGCGGATGGCTACACCTTC. The chain combines TRBV15 with TRBJ1-2; TRBD1 agrees at 7 bases. V was clipped by 0 bases and J by 6 bases; unmatched bases: 7. CDR3 size: 15 residues. CDR1 and CDR2 (germline): LNHNV, YYDKDF (reference sequence).

This chain joins TRBV10-3 and TRBJ1-2; TRBD1 matches 7 bases. This CDR3 has 14 residues. Germline CDR1 ENHRY, CDR2 SYGVKD. The J segment lost 8 bases and the V segment lost 0 bases, leaving 6 bases of the junction unmatched. This chain's CDR3 is CAISESRQGEGYTF. The CDR3 DNA sequence: TGTGCCATCAGTGAGTCGAGGCAGGGGGAGGGCTACACCTTC.

This clone ranks as medium-sized. V is TRBV30 and J is TRBJ2-5; 14 bases are a match to TRBD2. The CDR3 totals 16 residues. Trimming at V came to 1 base and at J to 5 bases, leaving 6 bases not matched to a gene. CDR1 is GTSNPN, CDR2 SVGIG, per germline (reference sequence). The DNA for the CDR3 is TGTGCCTGGAGTGGACTAGCGGGGGGGCAACTTGAGACCCAGTACTTC. Amino acid sequence: CAWSGLAGGQLETQYF. The complete variable domain, with remaining parts taken from reference TRBV30 and TRBJ2-5, reads SQTIHQWPATLVQPVGSPLSLECTVEGTSNPNLYWYRQAAGRGLQLLFYSVGIGQISSEVPQNLSASRPQDRQFILSSKKLLLSDSGFYLCAWSGLAGGQLETQYFGPGTRLLVL.

This chain connects TRBV9 to TRBJ2-3; D is unclear. The germline V and J ends were trimmed by 0 bases and 6 bases, with 11 bases remaining between them. Per the germline V gene, CDR1 is SGDLS and CDR2 is YYNGEE. This CDR3 is 14 amino acids long. The CDR3: CASSVAEPLDTQYF. As DNA, the CDR3 is TGTGCCAGCAGCGTAGCGGAGCCCCTGGATACGCAGTATTTT.

The rearrangement links TRBV15 to TRBJ2-5, with unresolved D. Germline CDR1 and CDR2: LNHNV and YYDKDF (reference sequence). The CDR3 contains 14 residues. Deletions cut 1 base from V and 1 base from J, with 7 bases between. The CDR3 DNA sequence: TGTGCCACCAGCAGAGTCTACGGCCAAGAGACCCAGTACTTC. Amino acids: CATSRVYGQETQYF.

V and J are TRBV19 and TRBJ1-6; 7 bases are shared with TRBD1. The ends lost 5 bases at V and 7 bases at J; junction bases unmatched: 11. Per germline, CDR1 LNHDA and CDR2 SQIVND (reference sequence). The CDR3 consists of 16 residues. CDR3 nucleotides: TGTGCCAGTAGTTCCCACGATGGGACAGAGAATTCACCCCTCCACTTT. Translated: CASSSHDGTENSPLHF.

The chain employs TRBV19 and TRBJ1-2; TRBD1 agrees at 7 bases. CDR1 and CDR2 (germline): LNHDA, SQIVND (reference sequence). The length of the CDR3 is 14 residues. The trim removed 6 bases at V and 8 bases at J, leaving 12 bases unmatched. The CDR3 spells CASRMDRQAGGYTF. The CDR3 DNA sequence: TGTGCCAGTAGGATGGACAGGCAGGCCGGAGGCTACACCTTC.

The chain recombines TRBV27 with TRBJ1-1; D remains unclear. Trimming removed 3 bases at V and 4 bases at J, with 15 bases between. This CDR3 is 15 amino acids long. Germline V gene sequence: CDR1 MNHEY, CDR2 SMNVEV (reference sequence). As DNA, the CDR3 is TGTGCCAGCAGTTTTGGGAGAATTCCGAGCACTGAAGCTTTCTTT. This sequence encodes CASSFGRIPSTEAFF.

The rearrangement links TRBV6-5 to TRBJ2-3; 7 bases align to TRBD1. V lost 7 bases to trimming and J lost 3 bases; unmatched junction nucleotides: 4. CDR3 length equals 13 residues. The germline gives CDR1 MNHEY, CDR2 SVGAGI. CDR3 nucleotides: TGTGCCAGCACTGGGACAGCAACAGATACGCAGTATTTT. It codes for CASTGTATDTQYF.

The rearrangement joins TRBV21-1 to TRBJ1-1; the table's D call TRBD1 went unverified against the DNA. TRBV21-1 constitutes a pseudogene. The CDR3 has 14 residues. CDR3 sequence: CASSKGVRQEEAFF. The CDR3 nucleotides are TGTGCCAGCAGCAAAGGGGTTAGACAGGAGGAAGCTTTCTTT.

The chain is built from TRBV5-1 and TRBJ2-1; TRBD2 matches 11 bases. The length of the CDR3 is 17 residues. Trimming took 0 bases from V and 9 from J; bases not matched to a gene: 11. Germline values: CDR1 SGHRS, CDR2 YFSETQ. CDR3 residues: CASSLESSGGYKSEQFF. In DNA form, the CDR3 reads TGCGCCAGCAGCTTGGAGTCTAGCGGGGGGTATAAGAGTGAGCAGTTCTTC. The full variable domain, in which reference TRBV5-1 and TRBJ2-1 provide the parts outside the CDR3, is KAGVTQTPRYLIKTRGQQVTLSCSPISGHRSVSWYQQTPGQGLQFLFEYFSETQRNKGNFPGRFSGRQFSNSRSEMNVSTLELGDSALYLCASSLESSGGYKSEQFFGPGTRLTVL.

J is TRBJ2-3 and V is TRBV18; the match to TRBD2 covers 15 bases. This CDR3 spans 18 amino acids. Losses at the gene ends were 2 bases for V and 1 base for J; bases not matched to a gene: 4. In germline, CDR1 is KGHSH, CDR2 LQKENI. The CDR3 reads CASSPGLAGGHGTDTQYF. In DNA form, the CDR3 reads TGTGCCAGCTCACCAGGACTAGCGGGGGGGCATGGCACAGATACGCAGTATTTT.

This chain connects TRBV19 to TRBJ1-5; TRBD1 agrees at 10 bases. The CDR3 consists of 15 residues. V was clipped by 4 bases and J by 4 bases; unmatched bases: 4. The V gene's germline CDR1 is LNHDA and CDR2 SQIVND (reference sequence). CDR3 amino acids: CASSKGDRGNQPQHF. The CDR3 region has the DNA TGTGCCAGTAGTAAGGGGGACAGGGGAAATCAGCCCCAGCATTTT.

V gene TRBV3-1 (or the pseudogene TRBV3-2) combines with J gene TRBJ1-2; unclear D gene. The CDR3 has 15 residues. Trimming took off 3 bases at V and 4 bases at J, with 15 bases between the two ends. From germline, CDR1 is LGHDT and CDR2 YNNKEL (reference sequence). CDR3 nucleotides: TGTGCCAGCAGCCACGTCGAGGGAAATCCCTATGGCTACACCTTC. Protein product: CASSHVEGNPYGYTF.

In DNA, the CDR3 is TGTGCCAGTAGTTTAACAGGGGTTAGAACGGCTGAAGCTTTCTTT. Its protein is CASSLTGVRTAEAFF. The V gene is TRBV19, the J gene TRBJ1-1, with 7 bases lining up with TRBD1. The CDR3 is 15 residues long. Germline trimming cut 5 bases from V and 6 bases from J; bases unmatched to any gene: 12. Germline V lookup: CDR1 LNHDA, CDR2 SQIVND (reference sequence).

V and J are TRBV28 and TRBJ1-1; 11 bases map to TRBD1. Germline values: CDR1 MDHEN, CDR2 SYDVKM. CDR3 size: 13 residues. Unmatched junction bases numbered 9, after V lost 7 bases and J lost 11 bases. CDR3 bases: TGTGCCAGCACCCGGACAGGGGGCTTGTGGGCTTTCTTT. Translated: CASTRTGGLWAFF.

The rearrangement links TRBV9 to TRBJ1-1; TRBD1 aligns across 8 bases. Germline loops: CDR1 SGDLS, CDR2 YYNGEE. The CDR3 spans 16 residues. V shed 3 bases and J 2 bases; nucleotides not matched to a gene: 9. CDR3 loop: CASSERTGTLNTEAFF. The CDR3 bases are TGTGCCAGCAGCGAGCGGACAGGGACCCTCAACACTGAAGCTTTCTTT.

CDR3 sequence reads: CASSRAIGANVLTF. The CDR3 DNA reads TGTGCCAGTAGTAGAGCGATAGGGGCCAACGTCCTGACTTTC. The chain is built from TRBV19 and TRBJ2-6; D gene unclear. V was trimmed by 4 bases and J by 4 bases, leaving 8 bases between them. CDR3 length equals 14 residues. Germline assignment: CDR1 LNHDA and CDR2 SQIVND (reference sequence).

This chain joins TRBV21-1 and TRBJ2-5; the listed D gene, TRBD1, was not tested against the DNA. TRBV21-1 is noted as a pseudogene. The CDR3 runs to 14 residues. In nucleotides, the CDR3 is TGTGCCAGCCGCGACAGGGGGCGAGAAGAGACCCAGTACTTC. It is translated as CASRDRGREETQYF.

Only one count was recorded for this clone. The chain is built from TRBV18 and TRBJ1-2, with D possibly TRBD1 on 6 matching bases. From germline, CDR1 is KGHSH and CDR2 LQKENI. The V end lost 3 bases, the J end lost 4 bases, and 24 bases lay between the germline ends. The CDR3 is 18 residues long. The CDR3 DNA is TGTGCCAGCTCACCCAACGCCAAAGCAGGGGCGCCGGGCTATGGCTACACCTTC. This translates into CASSPNAKAGAPGYGYTF.

This sequence joins TRBV10-2 and TRBJ2-7; 8 bases fit TRBD1. V lost 2 bases and J lost 3; bases outside the gene matches: 6. The V gene's germline CDR1 is WSHSY and CDR2 SAAADI. The CDR3 is 15 residues long. CDR3 DNA: TGCGCCAGCAGTGAGGACAGGGGAGGAATCTACGAGCAGTACTTC. This translates into CASSEDRGGIYEQYF.

This chain links TRBV24-1 with TRBJ1-2; D unclear. The V and J ends lost 5 bases and 2 bases respectively, with 8 bases between them. Germline V gene lookup returns CDR1 KGHDR and CDR2 SFDVKD. This CDR3 comprises 13 residues. The CDR3 reads CATSAAGNYGYTF. CDR3 in DNA: TGTGCCACCAGTGCCGCGGGGAACTATGGCTACACCTTC.

This clone has more than one count but fewer than ten. Other DNA variants within this sample encode the same CDR3. This chain joins TRBV28 and TRBJ1-1, with D possibly TRBD1 on 5 matching bases. V was cut by 6 bases and J by 1 base, with 9 bases left in between. CDR1 is MDHEN and CDR2 is SYDVKM in the germline V gene. The CDR3 spans 13 residues. The CDR3 nucleotides read TGTGCCAGCAGACCAAGGGGGAACACTGAAGCTTTCTTT. Translation gives CASRPRGNTEAFF.

This sequence joins TRBV2 and TRBJ1-1; D unresolved. Trimming took 5 bases from V and 1 from J, leaving 11 bases between them. CDR1 is SNHLY and CDR2 is FYNNEI in the germline V gene. CDR3 length: 14 residues. DNA for the CDR3: TGTGCCAGCAGTTCCCACATACCGAACACTGAAGCTTTCTTT. This translates into CASSSHIPNTEAFF. Full variable domain (missing parts from reference TRBV2 and TRBJ1-1): EPEVTQTPSHQVTQMGQEVILRCVPISNHLYFYWYRQILGQKVEFLVSFYNNEISEKSEIFDDQFSVERPDGSNFTLKIRSTKLEDSAMYFCASSSHIPNTEAFFGQGTRLTVV.

The chain links TRBV7-2 to TRBJ1-2; 12 bases match TRBD1. The CDR3 is made up of 14 amino acids. CDR1 and CDR2 (germline): SGHTA, FQGNSA. The J segment lost 10 bases and the V segment lost 4 bases, leaving 7 bases of the junction unmatched. For the CDR3, the DNA is TGTGCCAGCAGCTCCCAACCGGGACAGGGGGCCTACACCTTC. Translated: CASSSQPGQGAYTF.

The V and J genes are TRBV11-3 and TRBJ2-3, with 11 bases fitting TRBD1. The length of the CDR3 is 14 residues. Germline CDR1 and CDR2: SGHNT and YENEEA. J was trimmed by 4 bases and V by 9 bases; bases with no gene match: 6. The CDR3 sequence is CASKRDRGSDTQYF. As DNA, the CDR3 is TGTGCCAGTAAAAGGGACAGGGGGTCAGATACGCAGTATTTT.

The chain joins TRBV29-1 to TRBJ1-1; tentative D call: TRBD1 (5 bases). Per the germline V gene, CDR1 is SQVTM and CDR2 is ANQGSEA. V was clipped by 2 bases and J by 7 bases, with 11 bases between them. The CDR3 covers 12 residues. The CDR3 loop reads CSVEFVGGEAFF. In DNA form, the CDR3 reads TGCAGCGTTGAATTTGTCGGGGGTGAAGCTTTCTTT.

V and J are TRBV28 and TRBJ2-7; 7 bases align to TRBD1. CDR3 length equals 15 residues. Germline trimming cut 2 bases from V and 4 bases from J; bases unmatched to any gene: 8. Germline V gives CDR1 MDHEN, CDR2 SYDVKM. CDR3 loop: CASSLRSGQRYEQYF. In DNA, the CDR3 is TGTGCCAGCAGTTTAAGGTCGGGACAGCGTTACGAGCAGTACTTC.

The chain links TRBV27 to TRBJ2-3; 8 nucleotides align to TRBD1. J lost 4 bases, V lost 5 bases, and 17 bases had no gene match. The CDR3 totals 18 residues. Germline V gene data show CDR1 as MNHEY and CDR2 as SMNVEV (reference sequence). CDR3 loop: CASSPRLAGGYVADTQYF. CDR3 in DNA: TGTGCCAGCAGTCCCCGATTGGCAGGGGGCTACGTCGCAGATACGCAGTATTTT.

The chain employs TRBV19 and TRBJ2-7; D may be TRBD1 (5 bases). Looked up from germline, CDR1 is LNHDA and CDR2 is SQIVND (reference sequence). The germline V and J ends were trimmed by 1 base and 0 bases, with 16 bases remaining between them. The CDR3 is made up of 17 amino acids. DNA of the CDR3: TGTGCCAGTAGTATAGCCAGTTCGGACACTCGCTCCTACGAGCAGTACTTC. Translated: CASSIASSDTRSYEQYF.